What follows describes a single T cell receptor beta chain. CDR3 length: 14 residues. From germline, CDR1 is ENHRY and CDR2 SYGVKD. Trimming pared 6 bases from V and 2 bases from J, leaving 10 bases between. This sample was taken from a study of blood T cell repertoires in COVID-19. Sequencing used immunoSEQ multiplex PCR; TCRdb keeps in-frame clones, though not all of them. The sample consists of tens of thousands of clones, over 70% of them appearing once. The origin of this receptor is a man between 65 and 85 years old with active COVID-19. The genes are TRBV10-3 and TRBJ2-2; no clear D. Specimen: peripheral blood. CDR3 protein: CAIRVNSNTGELFF. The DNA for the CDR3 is TGTGCCATCAGGGTTAACAGCAACACCGGGGAGCTGTTTTTT.